The 20 T cell receptor beta chains reported below all come from one sample, sequenced in a study of Ad26.COV2.S vaccination and SARS-CoV-2 variants. The assay was immunoSEQ multiplex PCR, and TCRdb's table has in-frame clones only and misses some. The data contain about 94,000 clones, less than 85% of them singletons. The sample in question was peripheral blood, obtained after recovery from COVID-19. Receptors were obtained from a human donor who had recovered from COVID-19.

The rearrangement links TRBV18 to TRBJ1-6; TRBD1 matches 7 bases. The CDR3 sequence is 14 residues long. CDR1 is KGHSH, CDR2 LQKENI, per germline. The V gene end was trimmed by 7 bases and the J gene end by 5 bases; junction bases not matched to a gene: 5. The CDR3 DNA sequence: TGTGCCAGCTTACGGGACAGTAATAATTCACCCCTCCACTTT. Protein: CASLRDSNNSPLHF.

The CDR3, as DNA: TGTGCCAGCAGCGCCCGGGATTTGAGGGGTGAAGCTTTCTTT. Translating gives CASSARDLRGEAFF. The chain uses TRBV9 and TRBJ1-1; TRBD1 is a possible D gene (5 bases). Between the trimmed V and J ends, which lost 3 bases and 7 bases, there was a span of 16 bases. CDR1 is SGDLS, CDR2 YYNGEE, per germline. The CDR3 totals 14 residues.

The chain recombines TRBV19 with TRBJ1-2, with 9 bases lining up with TRBD1. The germline V gene encodes CDR1 LNHDA and CDR2 SQIVND (reference sequence). J lost 3 bases, V lost 5 bases, and 4 bases had no gene match. CDR3 length: 14 residues. The DNA of the CDR3 is TGTGCCAGTAGTGCGACAGGGGGTGACTATGGCTACACCTTC. It encodes CASSATGGDYGYTF.

The V call is TRBV15, the J call TRBJ1-4; perhaps TRBD1 as D (6 bases). This CDR3 contains 18 residues. CDR1 LNHNV and CDR2 YYDKDF come from the germline V gene (reference sequence). Trimming pared 0 bases from V and 7 bases from J, leaving 21 bases between. The CDR3 protein is CATSRDFPRAGGGEKLFF. CDR3 sequence (DNA): TGTGCCACCAGCAGAGATTTTCCGCGGGCGGGGGGCGGTGAAAAACTGTTTTTT.

This chain joins TRBV6-5 and TRBJ2-1; D unclear. Trimming shortened V by 6 bases and J by 9 bases, and 12 bases separated the two germline ends. The CDR3 covers 12 residues. The germline CDR1 and CDR2 sequences are MNHEY and SVGAGI. CDR3 DNA: TGTGCCAGCAGACGGCCCTGGAGTGAGCAGTTCTTC. Translated, it gives CASRRPWSEQFF.

V gene TRBV6-6 combines with J gene TRBJ2-5; weak D call: TRBD2 (6 bases). V was clipped by 5 bases and J by 5 bases, with 24 bases between them. This CDR3 region has 17 residues. CDR1 is MNHNY, CDR2 SVGAGI, per germline (reference sequence). CDR3 region: CASSPLRTTQYRETQYF. DNA of the CDR3: TGTGCCAGCAGTCCCTTGAGGACTACACAATACCGTGAGACCCAGTACTTC.

V usage is TRBV28 and J usage is TRBJ2-7; no definite D call. CDR3 length: 17 residues. The germline V and J ends were trimmed by 1 base and 0 bases, with 16 bases remaining between them. Germline loops: CDR1 MDHEN, CDR2 SYDVKM. The chain's CDR3 is CASSLSPRRRSSYEQYF. The DNA of the CDR3 is TGTGCCAGCAGTTTATCTCCAAGGCGGAGAAGCTCCTACGAGCAGTACTTC.

The chain recombines TRBV6-5 with TRBJ1-4; TRBD1 agrees at 9 bases. Looked up from germline, CDR1 is MNHEY and CDR2 is SVGAGI. V dropped 7 bases and J dropped 8; count of bases not matched to a gene: 8. The CDR3 covers 14 residues. The CDR3 DNA reads as TGTGCCAGCAACCTACAGGGGGCCCGCGAAAAACTGTTTTTT. It codes for CASNLQGAREKLFF.

V and J are TRBV19 and TRBJ2-5, with 8 nucleotides matching TRBD2. Per germline, CDR1 LNHDA and CDR2 SQIVND (reference sequence). With V trimmed by 1 base and J by 10 bases, 14 bases remained unmatched. The CDR3 covers 16 residues. CDR3 DNA: TGTGCCAGTAGTATAGGTCAGACTAGCGTGGTGGAGGTCCAGTACTTC. Translated, it gives CASSIGQTSVVEVQYF.

The V gene is TRBV18, the J gene TRBJ1-2; D is perhaps TRBD1 (5 bases). Germline CDR1 and CDR2: KGHSH and LQKENI. The CDR3 runs to 13 residues. V lost 3 bases, J lost 4 bases, and 9 bases lay in between. This chain's CDR3 is CASSPDDSYGYTF. The CDR3 DNA reads TGTGCCAGCTCACCCGACGACAGCTATGGCTACACCTTC.

This chain connects TRBV4-2 to TRBJ2-6, with D possibly being TRBD2 (6 bases). The CDR3 totals 13 residues. The ends were cut back, 4 bases at V and 6 bases at J, with 7 bases in the middle. Germline CDR1 and CDR2: LGHNA and YNFKEQ. The CDR3 nucleotides read TGTGCCAGCAGCCGGGACTTGGCCAACGTCCTGACTTTC. Translating gives CASSRDLANVLTF.

This clone occurred once. The chain carries TRBV28 and TRBJ2-7, with 9 bases lining up with TRBD1. Per the germline V gene, CDR1 is MDHEN and CDR2 is SYDVKM. The CDR3 loop spans 13 amino acids. The junction had 7 bases not matched to a gene; V was cut back by 8 bases and J by 5 bases. CDR3 sequence reads: CASRGQGGDEQYF. For the CDR3, the DNA is TGTGCCAGCCGGGGACAGGGAGGTGACGAGCAGTACTTC.

This clone was seen once. The CDR3 region has the DNA TGTGCCAGCAGCTCCGACATTGGACTAGCCTACGAGCAGTACTTC. This codes for CASSSDIGLAYEQYF. J is TRBJ2-7 and V is TRBV7-2; the match to TRBD2 covers 7 bases. J lost 2 bases, V lost 4 bases, and 8 bases had no gene match. This CDR3 is 15 amino acids long. Germline CDR1 is SGHTA and CDR2 is FQGNSA.

CDR3 amino acids: CASSLLTEQYF. CDR3 sequence (DNA): TGTGCCAGCAGCCTCCTGACCGAGCAGTACTTC. V is TRBV6-2 or TRBV6-3 and J is TRBJ2-7; D unresolved. The CDR3 has 11 residues. In germline, CDR1 is MNHEY, CDR2 SVGEGT. Deletions cut 6 bases from V and 6 bases from J, with 9 bases between.

This clone came up once. The chain has TRBV19 and TRBJ2-3, with 8 bases identical to TRBD1. After removal of 3 bases from V and 2 bases from J, the junction contained 19 bases not matched to a gene. The CDR3 totals 20 residues. Germline loops: CDR1 LNHDA, CDR2 SQIVND (reference sequence). The CDR3 protein is CASSMHTIGPGQGHTDTQYF. CDR3 nucleotide sequence: TGTGCCAGTAGTATGCACACGATAGGCCCAGGACAGGGCCACACAGATACGCAGTATTTT.

The chain links TRBV10-2 to TRBJ1-4, with D possibly matching TRBD1 (6 bases). There are 15 residues in the CDR3. CDR1 is WSHSY, CDR2 SAAADI, per germline. Trimming removed 6 bases from V and 3 bases from J, with 14 bases in between. The CDR3 region has the DNA TGCGCCAGCAGGGAACGAGGGGGTGCTAATGAAAAACTGTTTTTT. Amino acids: CASRERGGANEKLFF.

The chain employs TRBV19 and TRBJ2-7; 10 bases are shared with TRBD2. This CDR3 has 15 amino acids. J lost 3 bases, V lost 4 bases, and 6 bases had no gene match. CDR1 is LNHDA, CDR2 SQIVND, per germline (reference sequence). Here the CDR3 reads CASSTASGRVYEQYF. The DNA for the CDR3 is TGTGCCAGTAGTACGGCCAGCGGGAGGGTCTACGAGCAGTACTTC.

The chain recombines TRBV27 with TRBJ1-4; 7 bases are shared with TRBD1. This CDR3 region has 15 residues. Germline values: CDR1 MNHEY, CDR2 SMNVEV (reference sequence). V dropped 8 bases and J dropped 10; count of bases not matched to a gene: 16. CDR3 amino acids: CASGSAIGTVGKLFF. CDR3 in DNA: TGTGCCAGCGGGTCTGCAATCGGGACAGTGGGAAAACTGTTTTTT.

The gene calls are TRBV19 and TRBJ2-1; D remains unclear. From germline, CDR1 is LNHDA and CDR2 SQIVND (reference sequence). The CDR3 sequence is 16 residues long. The V and J ends lost 0 bases and 10 bases respectively, with 19 bases between them. For the CDR3, the DNA is TGTGCCAGTAGTATAGACGTATTTGTGTCGGCGTGGGAGCAGTTCTTC. Its protein is CASSIDVFVSAWEQFF.

This chain links TRBV4-3 with TRBJ2-1; 10 nucleotides match TRBD2. The J segment lost 9 bases and the V segment lost 0 bases, leaving 8 bases of the junction unmatched. Germline V lookup: CDR1 LGHNA, CDR2 YSLEER. This CDR3 has 16 amino acids. CDR3 region: CASSQDLLAGVGEQFF. The CDR3 region has the DNA TGCGCCAGCAGCCAAGATCTCCTAGCGGGAGTGGGTGAGCAGTTCTTC.